The subject of this entry is one TCR beta chain. Its recognized antigen is unknown. No qualities accompany the bases; no much larger clone lies one base away. The 39 donors, aged about 6 to 100 years, were systemically healthy Caucasian individuals from Russia. Each donor gave ten milliliters of peripheral blood, collected into EDTA-treated Vacutainer tubes. Ficoll-Paque density-gradient centrifugation was used to isolate PBMCs, with at least 6.5 million obtained per sample. Trizol reagent was used to extract total RNA from PBMCs, with at least 5 micrograms per sample. For every donor, flow cytometry on a PBMC aliquot measured the percentage of naive CD45RAhigh/CD27high T cells. The library was prepared using 5' RACE. Sequencing was carried out with an Illumina HiSeq 2500. A second PCR of roughly 6 to 11 cycles was run with a J-beta primer mix and a sample-barcoded 5' primer. Each TCR beta cDNA molecule received a unique molecular identifier from a template-switch 5' adaptor carrying 12 random nucleotides. Each sample yielded at least 3 million CDR3-containing paired-end reads. The Mint cDNA synthesis kit, primed by a TRBC-specific oligonucleotide, was used to synthesize first-strand cDNA from all RNA. After uracil-DNA glycosylase treatment, a first 18-cycle PCR used universal primers M1SS and BC2_uni_R on all cDNA. Per the original workflow: Normalization of each sample was performed by random selection of 1 million high-quality reads, each carrying a distinct molecular identifier. Instead of being binned into consensus sequences, reads with shared molecular identifiers were discarded. CDR3 identification, clonotype clustering and error correction used MiTCR with a Q25 quality threshold and the strictest error-elimination algorithm. A nonparametric unseen species model with Euler transformation was used to estimate a lower bound on total TCR beta diversity. TCRdb ran its own pipeline on the public reads, namely fastp trimming at Q25 and MiXCR clone calling, and kept in-frame beta chains. Duplicate CDR3 protein sequences are folded into a single record with the most common DNA and genes. The V and J calls reflect TCRdb's pipeline rather than the authors' work. Present in this sample are approximately 800,000 distinct CDR3 sequences, just over 55% of which were seen just once. Of the sample, roughly 24% falls within the top ten clones.

This record comes from a study of blood T cells in healthy people across ages (dated by TCRdb to about 2015). The study in broad terms: In model experiments, template switching captured roughly one uniquely barcoded TCR beta cDNA molecule for every two T cells. The study measured age-related changes in TCR beta repertoire diversity using deep sequencing normalized with unique cDNA molecular identifiers. Donors were grouped into four age groups: young (average 16 years), middle-aged (39), aged (approximately 67) and long-lived (approximately 81). To avoid experimental bias, donors of different ages were distributed randomly across sequencing lanes. The study analyzed two additional independent replicas of 1 million unique cDNA reads from the same blood draw for two donors, one aged 18 to 30 and one aged 80 or older.

The investigation overall reported the following: The CMV infection status of donors was not known, potentially confounding age-related changes in expanded clonotypes. Compared with the aged group, the long-lived group had more naive CD4+ T cells, fewer expanded clones and increased TCR diversity, suggesting age selection. Observed TCR beta diversity per million T cells fell roughly linearly with age, and a significant reduction was already apparent by age roughly 41. The percentage of naive T cells measured by flow cytometry correlated strongly with observed TCR beta diversity. Estimates of total diversity based on one million sequenced T cells were regarded as lower bounds and as underestimates. Because profiling used bulk unsorted PBMCs, naive and antigen-experienced compartments could not be compared conclusively.

The CDR3 goes from the cysteine to the phenylalanine over 17 residues. Only the CDR3 DNA is retained, 51 bases long and in frame from the first base. In this chain, TRBV21-1 is recombined with TRBJ2-3; no check of the table's D call, TRBD2, against the DNA was made. TRBV21-1 is described as a pseudogene. The receptor comes from a man aged 35-49 years in good health. The sample taken for sequencing was blood. The CDR3 reads as follows: CASVGLAGVRRVDTQYF. The bases are TGTGCCAGCGTTGGACTAGCGGGAGTTCGTCGGGTGGATACGCAGTATTTT.